Listed here are 12 T cell receptor beta chains from one sample, sequenced in a study of shared clonotypes between healthy human individuals. Repertoires were generated with immunoSEQ multiplex PCR, while TCRdb's copy carries only in-frame clones and drops some. This table holds 2.5 million or so clones, 85% to 95% found once. Material for sequencing was naive CD4+ T cells sorted from blood. Indicated subset: CD45RA+ positively selected. Every receptor here comes from a man between 18 and 29 years old in good health.

The V call is TRBV6-5, the J call TRBJ2-7; D unresolved. Germline CDR1 reads MNHEY; CDR2 reads SVGAGI. CDR3 length: 13 residues. Deletions cut 8 bases from V and 3 bases from J, with 14 bases between. This CDR3 is CASARHIYYEQYF. The CDR3 nucleotides read TGTGCCAGCGCACGGCATATTTACTACGAGCAGTACTTC.

The chain is built from TRBV6-6 and TRBJ2-2; 7 bases line up with TRBD1. The CDR3 is made up of 14 amino acids. The ends lost 7 bases at V and 6 bases at J; junction bases unmatched: 8. CDR1 is MNHNY, CDR2 SVGAGI, per germline (reference sequence). The CDR3 coding sequence is TGTGCCAGCAAACTACAGGGGTTACCCGGGGAGCTGTTTTTT. It yields the protein CASKLQGLPGELFF.

This chain joins TRBV5-1 and TRBJ1-6, with TRBD1 matching 8 bases. Trimming took 0 bases from V and 10 from J; bases not matched to a gene: 6. This CDR3 contains 15 residues. Germline values: CDR1 SGHRS, CDR2 YFSETQ. This chain's CDR3 is CASSLETGVKSPLHF. The CDR3 DNA sequence: TGCGCCAGCAGCTTGGAGACAGGGGTGAAGTCACCCCTCCACTTT.

The V call is TRBV10-3, the J call TRBJ2-3; no firm D call. Germline lookup yields CDR1 ENHRY and CDR2 SYGVKD. Trimming took off 3 bases at V and 2 bases at J, with 6 bases between the two ends. The CDR3 is 13 residues long. CDR3 region: CAISDSPTDTQYF. DNA of the CDR3: TGTGCCATCAGTGATTCCCCCACAGATACGCAGTATTTT.

J is TRBJ1-1 and V is TRBV11-3; a weak D match, TRBD1 (5 bases). This CDR3 has 14 amino acids. Trimming shortened V by 5 bases and J by 6 bases, and 16 bases separated the two germline ends. The V gene's germline CDR1 is SGHNT and CDR2 YENEEA. CDR3 sequence (DNA): TGTGCCAGCAGCAAGCAGGGTGGTGTCGCTGAAGCTTTCTTT. This translates into CASSKQGGVAEAFF.

The V gene is TRBV10-2, the J gene TRBJ2-7, with D unclear. Trimming pared 8 bases from V and 3 bases from J, leaving 20 bases between. This CDR3 is 15 amino acids long. Per germline, CDR1 WSHSY and CDR2 SAAADI. In DNA, the CDR3 is TGCGCCAGCCTGAACTCCCGGGCTTTGAACTACGAGCAGTACTTC. This gives the protein CASLNSRALNYEQYF.

This rearrangement joins TRBV10-1 to TRBJ2-7; D is possibly TRBD1 (5 bases). Germline CDR1 reads WNHNN; CDR2 reads SYGVQD (reference sequence). The CDR3 length is 12 residues. Trimming left V 9 bases short and J 3 bases short, with 12 bases between. In DNA, the CDR3 is TGCGCCAGTAAAGACAGTCTCTACGAGCAGTACTTC. Encoded protein: CASKDSLYEQYF.

The chain carries TRBV18 and TRBJ2-1; TRBD1 aligns across 7 bases. The junction had 3 bases not matched to a gene; V was cut back by 4 bases and J by 9 bases. The CDR3 length is 12 residues. In germline, CDR1 is KGHSH, CDR2 LQKENI. The CDR3 protein is CASSQGAGEQFF. For the CDR3, the DNA is TGTGCCAGCTCACAGGGGGCTGGTGAGCAGTTCTTC.

The J gene is TRBJ2-2, the V gene TRBV5-6; D is undetermined. This CDR3 region has 14 residues. Trimming cost V 3 bases and J 6 bases, with 12 bases left between them. CDR1 and CDR2 from the germline V gene are SGHDT and YYEEEE. CDR3 DNA: TGTGCCAGCAGCTACCTCTTGGGTCCCGGGGAGCTGTTTTTT. As protein: CASSYLLGPGELFF.

The V call is TRBV5-1, the J call TRBJ1-2; D is perhaps TRBD1 (6 bases). The CDR3 runs 16 residues. Per the germline V gene, CDR1 is SGHRS and CDR2 is YFSETQ. Between the trimmed V and J ends, which lost 4 bases and 1 base, there was a span of 17 bases. The CDR3 spells CASSPPLQGGNYGYTF. CDR3 nucleotides: TGCGCCAGCAGCCCTCCTTTACAGGGAGGTAACTATGGCTACACCTTC.

The CDR3 sequence is CASSSDRGQGYTF. The CDR3 DNA is TGTGCCAGCAGCTCCGACAGGGGGCAAGGCTACACCTTC. This chain connects TRBV11-3 to TRBJ1-2, with TRBD1 identical over 10 bases. J was trimmed by 8 bases and V by 4 bases; bases with no gene match: 4. This CDR3 is 13 amino acids long. Germline V gene sequence: CDR1 SGHNT, CDR2 YENEEA.

V is TRBV19 and J is TRBJ2-3; perhaps TRBD2 as D (7 bases). The germline gives CDR1 LNHDA, CDR2 SQIVND (reference sequence). V was clipped by 11 bases and J by 3 bases, with 18 bases between them. CDR3 length equals 14 residues. Here the CDR3 reads CAGSRGGTTDTQYF. In DNA, the CDR3 is TGTGCCGGCTCTAGGGGGGGAACAACAGATACGCAGTATTTT. Combining the CDR3 with reference TRBV19 and TRBJ2-3 gives the whole variable domain DGGITQSPKYLFRKEGQNVTLSCEQNLNHDAMYWYRQDPGQGLRLIYYSQIVNDFQKGDIAEGYSVSREKKESFPLTVTSAQKNPTAFYLCAGSRGGTTDTQYFGPGTRLTVL.